This TCR beta chain was sequenced for a study of cytomegalovirus exposure and HLA in healthy donors. PCR primers comprised 60 Vbeta and 13 Jbeta primers. The repertoire was sequenced with immunoSEQ multiplex PCR; TCRdb's copy has only in-frame clones and lacks some. The sample holds about 94,000 clones; around 66% are singletons and the top ten take about 3.9%. The sequence came from a man aged 25-40 years in good health and CMV-seronegative. The specimen was PBMCs.

The CDR3 bases are TGCGCCAGCAGCCAACGGGTTGGTGGCACATATTACACCGGGGAGCTGTTTTTT. Protein sequence: CASSQRVGGTYYTGELFF. The chain has TRBV4-1 and TRBJ2-2; D is unclear. From germline, CDR1 is MGHRA and CDR2 YSYEKL. V lost 2 bases, J lost 3 bases, and 19 bases lay in between. This CDR3 has 18 amino acids.